The source of this T cell receptor (beta chain) is a study of technical replicates of blood from a handful of donors. The method was immunoSEQ multiplex PCR; TCRdb's version includes in-frame clones alone and lacks a portion of them. The sample yields under 90,000 clones, roughly 96% seen once. Between the trimmed V and J ends, which lost 4 bases and 8 bases, there was a span of 9 bases. CDR1 and CDR2 (germline): SGHTS, YDEGEE. This CDR3 has 11 residues. The chain is built from TRBV5-8 and TRBJ1-2, with unresolved D. Sequencing was carried out using T cells isolated from PBMCs. This TCR was recovered from a human donor in good health. The CDR3 protein is CASSNFGGYTF. In DNA, the CDR3 is TGTGCCAGCAGCAACTTCGGGGGCTACACCTTC.